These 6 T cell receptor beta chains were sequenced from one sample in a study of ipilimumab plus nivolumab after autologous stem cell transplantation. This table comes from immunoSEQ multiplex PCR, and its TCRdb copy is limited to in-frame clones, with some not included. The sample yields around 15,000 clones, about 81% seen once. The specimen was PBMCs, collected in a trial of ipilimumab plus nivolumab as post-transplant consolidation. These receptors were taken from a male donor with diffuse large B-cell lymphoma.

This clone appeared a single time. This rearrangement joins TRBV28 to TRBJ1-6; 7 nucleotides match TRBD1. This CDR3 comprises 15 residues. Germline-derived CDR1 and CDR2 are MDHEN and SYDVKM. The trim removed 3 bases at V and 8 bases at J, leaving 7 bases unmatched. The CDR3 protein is CASSFGDRAYSPLHF. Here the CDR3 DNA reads TGTGCCAGCAGTTTCGGTGACAGGGCTTATTCACCCCTCCACTTT.

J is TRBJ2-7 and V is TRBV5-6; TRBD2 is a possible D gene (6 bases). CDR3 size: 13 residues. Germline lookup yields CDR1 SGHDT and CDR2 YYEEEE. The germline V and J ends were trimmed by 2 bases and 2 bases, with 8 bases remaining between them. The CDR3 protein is CASSLGGPYEQYF. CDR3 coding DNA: TGTGCCAGCAGCTTAGGAGGGCCCTACGAGCAGTACTTC. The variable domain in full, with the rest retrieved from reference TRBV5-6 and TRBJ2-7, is DAGVTQSPTHLIKTRGQQVTLRCSPKSGHDTVSWYQQALGQGPQFIFQYYEEEERQRGNFPDRFSGHQFPNYSSELNVNALLLGDSALYLCASSLGGPYEQYFGPGTRLTVT.

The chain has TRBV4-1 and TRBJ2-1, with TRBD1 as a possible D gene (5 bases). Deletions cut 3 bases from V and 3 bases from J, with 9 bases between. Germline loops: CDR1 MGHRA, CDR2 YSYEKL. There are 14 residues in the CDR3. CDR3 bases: TGCGCCAGCAGCCAGTTGACAGTCTACAATGAGCAGTTCTTC. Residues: CASSQLTVYNEQFF.

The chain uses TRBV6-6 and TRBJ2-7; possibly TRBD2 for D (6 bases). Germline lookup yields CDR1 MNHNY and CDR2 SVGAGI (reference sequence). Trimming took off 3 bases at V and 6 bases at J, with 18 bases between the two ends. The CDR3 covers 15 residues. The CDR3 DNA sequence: TGTGCCAGCAGTTATTCCGCGGCGGGGACGGGCGAGCAGTACTTC. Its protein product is CASSYSAAGTGEQYF.

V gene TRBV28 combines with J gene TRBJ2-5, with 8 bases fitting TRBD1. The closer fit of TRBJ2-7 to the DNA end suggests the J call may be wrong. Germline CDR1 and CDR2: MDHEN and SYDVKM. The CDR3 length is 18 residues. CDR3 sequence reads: CASSLSFPIPGQVYEQYF. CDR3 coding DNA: TGTGCCAGCAGTTTATCCTTCCCAATACCGGGACAGGTCTACGAGCAGTACTTC.

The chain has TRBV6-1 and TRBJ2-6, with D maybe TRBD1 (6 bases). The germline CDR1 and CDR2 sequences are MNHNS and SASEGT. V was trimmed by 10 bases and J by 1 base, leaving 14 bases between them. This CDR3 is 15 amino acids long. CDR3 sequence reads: CATDRQTSGANVLTF. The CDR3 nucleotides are TGTGCCACCGACAGGCAGACTTCTGGGGCCAACGTCCTGACTTTC.